This T cell receptor beta chain was sequenced in a study of T cell repertoires in cytomegalovirus infection. On the study more broadly: Both CMV infection and a matching HLA type were indicated by public TCR beta signatures. The study's findings and limits: CMV carriers with the relevant HLA were identified by cumulative public TCR beta family frequency.

The CDR3 has 13 amino acids. CDR1 is SGHAT and CDR2 is FQNNGV in the germline V gene. Trimming took 5 bases from V and 4 from J, leaving 12 bases between them. The table lists this clonotype with a few counts. Its matching antigen is unknown. TCRdb redid the calling of the reads with MiXCR, one entry per CDR3 protein. This table holds some 940,000 distinct CDR3 sequences, around 31% found once. The clonotype comes from a human donor in good health (CMV status not recorded). Some clones in this sample may be carry-over from other donors' samples. The source was cultured CD8+ T cells from PBMCs, collected from culture after CMV antigen stimulation. The rearrangement uses TRBV11-2 and TRBJ2-7, with D possibly TRBD2 on 6 matching bases. The CDR3 reads CASSRWRGYEQYV. The DNA of the CDR3 is TGTGCCAGCAGCCGCTGGCGGGGTTACGAGCAGTACGTC.